These 24 T cell receptor beta chains came from one sample sequenced in a study of Graves' ophthalmopathy and Graves' hyperthyroidism. Using RNA transcripts, the TCR beta CDR3 regions were amplified. An initial RT-PCR round employing HTBI primers preceded a second-round multiplex PCR. TCRdb re-called the multiplex PCR reads through MiXCR, storing one row per CDR3 protein. This table holds a few hundred thousand distinct CDR3 sequences, roughly 39% found once. The sample consisted of peripheral blood or thyroid tissue (not recorded which). These TCRs come from an adult man with Graves' hyperthyroidism.

In this sample, this clonotype turned up once. CDR3 protein: CASSVNLNNEQFF. The CDR3 region has the DNA TGTGCCAGCAGCGTAAACCTAAACAATGAGCAGTTCTTC. The genes are TRBV9 and TRBJ2-1; no reliable D call. V was shortened by 1 base and J by 5 bases, with 7 bases between the two germline ends. The CDR3 contains 13 residues. Germline lookup yields CDR1 SGDLS and CDR2 YYNGEE.

This clonotype was counted at least ten times. V and J are TRBV5-1 and TRBJ2-7, with D maybe TRBD2 (6 bases). The CDR3 covers 15 residues. Trimming took off 4 bases at V and 6 bases at J, with 20 bases between the two ends. CDR1 and CDR2 from the germline V gene are SGHRS and YFSETQ. CDR3 DNA sequence: TGCGCCAGCAGCATTGGTCCCTCGCGGGGCTCCGAGCAGTACTTC. It yields the protein CASSIGPSRGSEQYF.

V is TRBV11-1 and J is TRBJ2-7; TRBD2 aligns across 11 bases. The germline gives CDR1 SGHAT, CDR2 FQDESV (reference sequence). The CDR3 loop spans 14 amino acids. The V segment lost 8 bases and the J segment 0 bases; nucleotides outside the gene matches: 3. CDR3: CASAGTSGSYEQYF. The CDR3 DNA sequence: TGTGCCAGCGCCGGGACTAGCGGCTCCTACGAGCAGTACTTC.

In its sample, this clonotype was seen a few times. V and J are TRBV4-1 and TRBJ1-6; 7 bases match TRBD1. The trim removed 1 base at V and 7 bases at J, leaving 4 bases unmatched. Germline V CDR1 and CDR2: MGHRA, YSYEKL. The length of the CDR3 is 15 residues. The chain's CDR3 is CASSQGTGRNSPLHF. The CDR3 coding sequence is TGCGCCAGCAGCCAAGGGACAGGCCGAAATTCACCCCTCCACTTT.

This clonotype was picked up many times. The V and J genes are TRBV20-1 and TRBJ2-7; D may be TRBD1 or TRBD2 (6 bases each). V was shortened by 0 bases and J by 0 bases, with 15 bases between the two germline ends. This CDR3 region has 16 residues. Germline-derived CDR1 and CDR2 are DFQATT and SNEGSKA (reference sequence). CDR3 amino acids: CSAREGGHWSSYEQYF. The CDR3 DNA reads as TGCAGTGCTAGAGAGGGGGGACACTGGAGCTCCTACGAGCAGTACTTC.

The table lists this clonotype with a count of one. The gene calls are TRBV7-9 and TRBJ2-2; 7 bases are shared with TRBD1. The J segment lost 4 bases and the V segment lost 6 bases, leaving 20 bases of the junction unmatched. CDR1 SEHNR and CDR2 FQNEAQ come from the germline V gene (reference sequence). The CDR3 runs 19 residues. For the CDR3, the DNA is TGTGCCAGCAGTCACCCCTCCCCCGAAGGGGGCGCCCCCACCGGGGAGCTGTTTTTT. Translated, it gives CASSHPSPEGGAPTGELFF.

This sequence joins TRBV24-1 and TRBJ2-5; 11 bases are shared with TRBD2. Germline CDR1 reads KGHDR; CDR2 reads SFDVKD. The CDR3 runs 15 residues. Trimming removed 11 bases from V and 3 bases from J; junction bases left unmatched: 10. The DNA of the CDR3 is TGTGCCAGCAGCTGGGGACTAGCGGCTGAAGAGACCCAGTACTTC. Its protein is CASSWGLAAEETQYF.

The V gene is TRBV15, the J gene TRBJ1-5, with TRBD1 matching over 10 bases. The CDR3 sequence is 15 residues long. V lost 8 bases and J lost 4; bases outside the gene matches: 8. CDR1 is LNHNV, CDR2 YYDKDF, per germline (reference sequence). DNA for the CDR3: TGTGCCACCCAAGCCTTGGACAGGGGGAATCAGCCCCAGCATTTT. Protein product: CATQALDRGNQPQHF.

There are a few counts of this clonotype. The chain carries TRBV12-3 or TRBV12-4 and TRBJ1-5; a possible D gene is TRBD1 (6 bases). The CDR3 totals 15 residues. Trimming pared 2 bases from V and 6 bases from J, leaving 14 bases between. CDR3 loop: CASSLSGGRVQPQHF. In nucleotides, the CDR3 is TGTGCCAGCAGTTTATCTGGGGGCAGGGTTCAGCCCCAGCATTTT.

This clonotype was counted ten times or more. The chain recombines TRBV6-1 with TRBJ1-2; 7 bases match TRBD1. This CDR3 is built from 16 residues. The germline V gene encodes CDR1 MNHNS and CDR2 SASEGT. J gave up 3 bases and V 0 bases, and 7 bases lay outside the gene matches. Here the CDR3 DNA reads TGTGCCAGCAGTGAAGCGCTGACAGGGCGCTACTATGGCTACACCTTC. This translates into CASSEALTGRYYGYTF.

Only a few counts were recorded for this clonotype. The chain uses TRBV6-6 and TRBJ1-1, with D uncertain. CDR1 and CDR2 (germline): MNHNY, SVGAGI (reference sequence). V lost 7 bases and J lost 1, with 22 bases in between. The CDR3 sequence is 17 residues long. The CDR3 DNA sequence: TGTGCCAGCACCTCTCAAGTGGCAGAGAAATCGAACACTGAAGCTTTCTTT. It translates to CASTSQVAEKSNTEAFF.

A word on this clonotype: The junction departs from germline at one end; a sequencing error may be responsible. The genes are TRBV7-9 and TRBJ2-7; a weak D match, TRBD2 (5 bases). Germline CDR1 and CDR2: SEHNR and FQNEAQ (reference sequence). The CDR3 spans 13 residues. CDR3 in DNA: TGTGCCAGCAGCACCACTGTAGCAGCGGAGCAGCACTTC. It encodes CASSTTVAAEQHF.

In this sample, this clonotype turned up a few times. This chain joins TRBV20-1 and TRBJ2-2, with D perhaps TRBD1 (5 bases). Germline lookup yields CDR1 DFQATT and CDR2 SNEGSKA (reference sequence). Trimming removed 6 bases at V and 6 bases at J, with 11 bases between. The CDR3 contains 12 residues. CDR3 residues: CSASGFSGELFF. The CDR3, as DNA: TGCAGTGCATCAGGGTTCTCCGGGGAGCTGTTTTTT.

Notes on this clonotype: The CDR3 does not close with the conserved phenylalanine or tryptophan, likely indicating a read error. The chain combines TRBV12-3 or TRBV12-4 with TRBJ1-2, with 10 bases that match TRBD1. The CDR3 consists of 12 residues. The junction had 2 bases not matched to a gene; V was cut back by 5 bases and J by 8 bases. CDR3 coding DNA: TGTGCCAGCAGTCCGACAGGGGGCGGCTACACCTCC. This translates into CASSPTGGGYTS.

The chain joins TRBV9 to TRBJ1-5; 9 positions agree with TRBD1. V was clipped by 4 bases and J by 0 bases; unmatched bases: 8. This CDR3 is built from 17 residues. Germline CDR1 reads SGDLS; CDR2 reads YYNGEE. The CDR3 DNA is TGTGCCAGCAGCACCCGGGACAGGGAGTCTAGCAATCAGCCCCAGCATTTT. It yields the protein CASSTRDRESSNQPQHF.

This clonotype was counted many times. As DNA, the CDR3 is TGCAGTGCTAGAGATAACCTGGACCAAGAGACCCAGTACTTC. It yields the protein CSARDNLDQETQYF. The V gene is TRBV20-1, the J gene TRBJ2-5; D gene uncertain. This CDR3 has 14 amino acids. Per germline, CDR1 DFQATT and CDR2 SNEGSKA (reference sequence). The germline V and J ends were trimmed by 0 bases and 0 bases, with 8 bases remaining between them.

The genes are TRBV5-5 and TRBJ2-7, with D possibly being TRBD1 or TRBD2 (6 bases each). CDR1 and CDR2 (germline): SGHKS, YYEKEE (reference sequence). The CDR3 spans 14 residues. Trimming removed 2 bases at V and 7 bases at J, with 16 bases between. The DNA of the CDR3 is TGTGCCAGCAGCTTAGTCGCAGGGGAGGTGGAGCAGTACTTC. This translates into CASSLVAGEVEQYF.

The J gene is TRBJ2-3, the V gene TRBV2; D not resolved. CDR1 is SNHLY and CDR2 is FYNNEI in the germline V gene. V gave up 1 base and J gave up 3 bases, with 11 bases separating them. There are 15 residues in the CDR3. The CDR3 is CASSEGRMATDTQYF. CDR3 in DNA: TGTGCCAGCAGTGAAGGGCGGATGGCGACAGATACGCAGTATTTT.

This clonotype has at least ten counts. V is TRBV10-2 and J is TRBJ2-7; D might be TRBD1 (5 bases). The CDR3 is 15 amino acids. V was cut by 2 bases and J by 0 bases, with 11 bases left in between. Germline assignment: CDR1 WSHSY and CDR2 SAAADI. The CDR3, as DNA: TGCGCCAGCAGTGAGCAGGGCGCTTACTCCTACGAGCAGTACTTC. It specifies CASSEQGAYSYEQYF.

This rearrangement joins TRBV2 to TRBJ2-7, with D maybe TRBD2 (5 bases). This CDR3 has 20 residues. Looked up from germline, CDR1 is SNHLY and CDR2 is FYNNEI. Trimming pared 2 bases from V and 1 base from J, leaving 27 bases between. CDR3 residues: CASSEWRLGPIKLLSYEQYF. The CDR3 DNA reads TGTGCCAGCAGTGAATGGAGGTTAGGTCCTATTAAGCTACTTTCCTACGAGCAGTACTTC.

A remark on this clonotype: At one boundary the junction diverges from the germline segment, which might be a read error. The chain has TRBV10-3 and TRBJ2-7, with 8 bases matching TRBD2. Germline V CDR1 and CDR2: ENHRY, SYGVKD. This CDR3 comprises 15 residues. CDR3 in amino acids: CAISGTSYVPYGQYF. CDR3 DNA sequence: TGTGCCATCAGTGGGACTAGCTATGTCCCCTACGGGCAGTACTTC.

Notes on this clonotype: A much larger clone is a single base away; this may be a read error. The chain links TRBV20-1 to TRBJ2-5, with D possibly called TRBD1 or TRBD2 (5 bases each). Trimming left V 1 base short and J 4 bases short, with 10 bases between. The CDR3 consists of 13 residues. Germline V gives CDR1 DFQATT, CDR2 SNEGSKA (reference sequence). Written as DNA, the CDR3 is TGCAGTGCTAGAGTTGAGAGGGGAGAGACCCAGTACTTC. This gives the protein CSARVERGETQYF.

This chain connects TRBV7-4 to TRBJ2-5; perhaps TRBD1 as D (6 bases). The DNA end lines up better with TRBJ2-1; the J call may be wrong. Germline CDR1 SGHVT, CDR2 SQSDAQ. The CDR3 runs 15 residues. The CDR3 nucleotides are TGTGCCAGCAGCTTAGTGACAGGTACTTACAATGAGCAGTTCTTC. Translated: CASSLVTGTYNEQFF.

The chain carries TRBV12-3 or TRBV12-4 and TRBJ2-3, with 11 bases that match TRBD2. Trimming removed 7 bases from V and 7 bases from J; junction bases left unmatched: 13. The CDR3 totals 16 residues. The CDR3 nucleotides are TGTGCCAGCACCCCCGATACTAGCGGGAGTAGGTATACGCAGTATTTT. Protein product: CASTPDTSGSRYTQYF.